This T cell receptor (beta chain) was profiled in a study of response to subunit inactivated influenza vaccine (dated by TCRdb to between 2017 and 2018). For the wider study: The study used deep quantitative T cell receptor repertoire profiling to track responses to a trivalent subunit inactivated influenza vaccine.

CDR1 SGHVS and CDR2 FNYEAQ are derived from the germline V gene. Measured from the cysteine to the phenylalanine, the CDR3 is 16 residues long. This entry keeps only the CDR3 DNA: 48 bases, framed from base 1. Germline trimming amounts to 3 bases on V and 9 bases on J, with 13 as the count of junction bases outside the gene matches. Study-wide findings and limitations: It was suggested by the authors that each seasonal influenza vaccination may recruit only a limited number of new T cells.

The library was made by RT-PCR. Sequenced using an Illumina HiSeq 2500. TCRdb redid the processing of the public reads, applying fastp at Q25 and MiXCR, and retained in-frame beta chains. Each entry merges the rows of one CDR3 protein and shows their most common DNA and genes. The sample has more than 700,000 distinct CDR3 sequences on record, approximately 21% of them singletons. The ten largest clones add up to roughly a tenth of the sample. The table lists this clonotype with a few counts. The antigen it recognizes is unknown. Per-base qualities were not stored, and no clone one base away is much larger.

The V and J genes are TRBV7-6 and TRBJ2-1, with TRBD2 matching 8 junction bases. The clonotype comes from a man aged 50 to 60 who received an inactivated influenza vaccine. Donor details come from another sample of the same person, matched by shared clones. The material sequenced was PBMCs from blood, taken 5 to 6 days after vaccination. The nucleotide sequence is given as TGTGCCAGCAGCTTTCGTAGCGGGAACGCCTTGAGTGAGCAGTTCTTC. Translated, this is CASSFRSGNALSEQFF. This CDR3, with the reference TRBV7-6 and TRBJ2-1 proteins standing in past its ends, gives the full variable domain GAGVSQSPRYKVTKRGQDVALRCDPISGHVSLYWYRQALGQGPEFLTYFNYEAQQDKSGLPNDRFSAERPEGSISTLTIQRTEQRDSAMYRCASSFRSGNALSEQFFGPGTRLTVL.